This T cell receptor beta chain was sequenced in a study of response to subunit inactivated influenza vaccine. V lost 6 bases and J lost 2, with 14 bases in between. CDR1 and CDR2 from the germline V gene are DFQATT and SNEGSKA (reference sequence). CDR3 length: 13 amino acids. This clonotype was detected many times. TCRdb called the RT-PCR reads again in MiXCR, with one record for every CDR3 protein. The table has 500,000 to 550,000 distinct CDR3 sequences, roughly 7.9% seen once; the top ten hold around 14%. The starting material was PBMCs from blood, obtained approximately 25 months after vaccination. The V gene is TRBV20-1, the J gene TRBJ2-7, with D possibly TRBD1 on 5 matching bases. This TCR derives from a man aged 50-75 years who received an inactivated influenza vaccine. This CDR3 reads CSARLQGPYEQYF. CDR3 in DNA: TGCAGTGCCCGACTTCAGGGCCCCTACGAGCAGTACTTC.